This T cell receptor (beta chain) was sequenced during a study of CD8 T cells in Susac syndrome. The CDR3 contains 15 residues. V lost 6 bases, J lost 7 bases, and 21 bases lay in between. Germline CDR1 MNHNY, CDR2 SVGAGI (reference sequence). It was with random hexamers that roughly 0.5 to 1 ug RNA was reverse transcribed. TCR beta CDR3 was amplified by immunoSEQ multiplex PCR. This amplification extended across 54 Vbeta and 13 Jbeta segments. TCRdb re-derived calls from the immunoSEQ multiplex PCR reads in MiXCR, one entry per CDR3 protein. The profile shows approximately 80,000 distinct CDR3 sequences, less than 95% of them singletons. Negative isolation yielded the CD8+ and CD4+ T cells, while FACS enriched the TEMRA cells.

The rearrangement links TRBV6-6 to TRBJ1-2; D gene uncertain. The source is a human donor with Susac syndrome. The source material was CD8+ T cells from PBMCs. CDR3 region: CASRTVEVSGIGYTF. CDR3 DNA sequence: TGTGCCAGCAGAACAGTTGAGGTCTCGGGTATTGGCTACACCTTC.